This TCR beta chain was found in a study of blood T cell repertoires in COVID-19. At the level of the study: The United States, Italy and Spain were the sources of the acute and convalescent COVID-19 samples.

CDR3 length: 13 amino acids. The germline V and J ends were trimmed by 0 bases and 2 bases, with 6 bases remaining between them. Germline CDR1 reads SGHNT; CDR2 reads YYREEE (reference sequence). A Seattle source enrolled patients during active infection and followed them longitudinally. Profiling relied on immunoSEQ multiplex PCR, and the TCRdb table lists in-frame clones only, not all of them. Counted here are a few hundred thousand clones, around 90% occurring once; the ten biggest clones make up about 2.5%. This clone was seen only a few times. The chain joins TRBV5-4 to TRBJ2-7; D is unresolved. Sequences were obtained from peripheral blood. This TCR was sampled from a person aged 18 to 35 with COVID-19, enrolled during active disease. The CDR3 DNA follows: TGTGCCAGCAGCTTGGACAGAACCTACGAGCAGTACTTC. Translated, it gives CASSLDRTYEQYF. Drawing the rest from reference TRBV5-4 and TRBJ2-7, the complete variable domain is ETGVTQSPTHLIKTRGQQVTLRCSSQSGHNTVSWYQQALGQGPQFIFQYYREEENGRGNFPPRFSGLQFPNYSSELNVNALELDDSALYLCASSLDRTYEQYFGPGTRLTVT.